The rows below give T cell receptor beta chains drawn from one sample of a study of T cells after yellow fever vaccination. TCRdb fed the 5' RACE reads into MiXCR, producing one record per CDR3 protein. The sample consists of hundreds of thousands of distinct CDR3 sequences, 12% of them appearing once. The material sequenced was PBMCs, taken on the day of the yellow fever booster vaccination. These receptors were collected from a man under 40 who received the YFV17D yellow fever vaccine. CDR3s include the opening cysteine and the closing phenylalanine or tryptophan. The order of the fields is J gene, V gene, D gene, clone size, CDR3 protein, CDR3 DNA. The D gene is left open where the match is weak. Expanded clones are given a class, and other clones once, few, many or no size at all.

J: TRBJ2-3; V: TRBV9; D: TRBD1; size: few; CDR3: CASSHRDRGQTDTQYF; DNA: TGTGCCAGCAGCCATCGGGACAGGGGGCAGACAGATACGCAGTATTTT
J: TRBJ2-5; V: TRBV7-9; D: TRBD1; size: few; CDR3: CASRPGGVETQYF; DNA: TGTGCCAGCAGACCAGGGGGCGTAGAGACCCAGTACTTC
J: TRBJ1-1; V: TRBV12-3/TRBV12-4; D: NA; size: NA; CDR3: CASNMEDGYAEAFF; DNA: TGTGCCAGCAATATGGAGGACGGCTATGCTGAAGCTTTCTTT
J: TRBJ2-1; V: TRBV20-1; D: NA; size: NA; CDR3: CSARSPGNNEQFF; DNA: TGCAGTGCTAGATCCCCGGGGAACAATGAGCAGTTCTTC
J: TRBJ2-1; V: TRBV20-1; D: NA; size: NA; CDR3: CSAEGGAGRHNEQFF; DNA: TGCAGTGCCGAAGGGGGGGCCGGACGGCACAATGAGCAGTTCTTC
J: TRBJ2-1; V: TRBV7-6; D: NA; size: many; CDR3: CASSSTPGEGKYNEQFF; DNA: TGTGCCAGCAGCTCAACCCCCGGAGAAGGGAAATACAATGAGCAGTTCTTC
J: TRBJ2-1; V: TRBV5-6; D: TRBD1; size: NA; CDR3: CAISTDRGNEQFF; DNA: TGTGCCATCAGCACAGACAGGGGCAATGAGCAGTTCTTC
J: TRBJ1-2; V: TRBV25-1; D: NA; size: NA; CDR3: CASSDRGPYYGYTF; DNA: TGTGCCAGCAGTGATAGGGGTCCTTACTATGGCTACACCTTC
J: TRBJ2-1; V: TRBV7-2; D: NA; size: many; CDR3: CASSLARFYEQFF; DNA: TGTGCCAGCAGCTTAGCGAGGTTTTATGAGCAGTTCTTC
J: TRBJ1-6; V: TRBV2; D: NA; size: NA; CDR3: CATTDGSRLFNSPLHF; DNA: TGTGCCACTACGGACGGCAGTCGGCTCTTTAATTCACCCCTCCACTTT
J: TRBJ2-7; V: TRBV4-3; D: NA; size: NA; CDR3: CASSPRLVSYEQYF; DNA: TGCGCCAGCAGCCCCAGGCTAGTCTCCTACGAGCAGTACTTC
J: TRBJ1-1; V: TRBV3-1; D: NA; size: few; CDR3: CASSPGGRRGTEAFF; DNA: TGTGCCAGCAGCCCGGGCGGAAGACGAGGCACTGAAGCTTTCTTT
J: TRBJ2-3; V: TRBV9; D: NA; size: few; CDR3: CASNPLGLDTQYF; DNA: TGTGCCAGCAACCCTTTAGGGTTAGATACGCAGTATTTT
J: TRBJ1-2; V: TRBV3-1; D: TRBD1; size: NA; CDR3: CASSQGTGINRSYTF; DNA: TGTGCCAGCAGCCAAGGGACAGGGATTAACAGAAGCTACACCTTC
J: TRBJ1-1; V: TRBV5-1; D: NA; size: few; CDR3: CASSLDAGMNTEAFF; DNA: TGCGCCAGCAGCTTGGACGCAGGAATGAACACTGAAGCTTTCTTT
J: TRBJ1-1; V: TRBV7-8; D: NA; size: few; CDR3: CASSLLFGTTNTEAFF; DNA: TGTGCCAGCAGCTTACTTTTCGGGACTACCAACACTGAAGCTTTCTTT
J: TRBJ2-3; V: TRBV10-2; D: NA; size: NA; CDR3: CASSESNLGGTDTQYF; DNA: TGCGCCAGCAGTGAGTCGAATTTAGGAGGCACAGATACGCAGTATTTT
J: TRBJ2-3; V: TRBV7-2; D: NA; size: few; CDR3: CASRLGGPPSDTQYF; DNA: TGTGCCAGCAGATTAGGGGGTCCTCCCTCAGATACGCAGTATTTT
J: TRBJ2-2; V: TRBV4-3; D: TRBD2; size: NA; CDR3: CASSPGLAGLGELFF; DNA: TGCGCCAGCAGCCCGGGACTAGCGGGGCTCGGGGAGCTGTTTTTT
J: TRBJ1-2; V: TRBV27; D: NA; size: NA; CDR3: CASSLRGGAGYTF; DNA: TGTGCCAGCAGTTTACGGGGCGGGGCTGGCTACACCTTC
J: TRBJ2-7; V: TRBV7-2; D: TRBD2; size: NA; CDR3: CASSLPGRAYEQYF; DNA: TGTGCCAGCAGCTTACCAGGGAGGGCCTACGAGCAGTACTTC
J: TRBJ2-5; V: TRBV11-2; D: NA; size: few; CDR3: CASSLGGDYQETQYF; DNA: TGTGCCAGCAGCTTAGGAGGGGACTACCAAGAGACCCAGTACTTC
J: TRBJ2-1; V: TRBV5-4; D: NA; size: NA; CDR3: CASSSMEGGSNEQFF; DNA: TGTGCCAGCAGCTCGATGGAAGGGGGGAGCAATGAGCAGTTCTTC
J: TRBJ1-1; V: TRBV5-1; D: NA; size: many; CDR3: CASSTGMNTEAFF; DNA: TGCGCCAGCAGCACAGGGATGAACACTGAAGCTTTCTTT
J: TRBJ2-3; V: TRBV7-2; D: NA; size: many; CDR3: CASSTTDTQYF; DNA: TGTGCCAGCAGCACCACAGATACGCAGTATTTT
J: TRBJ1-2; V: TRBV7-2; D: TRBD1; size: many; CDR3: CASTNRGPYGYTF; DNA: TGTGCCAGCACCAACAGGGGCCCTTATGGCTACACCTTC
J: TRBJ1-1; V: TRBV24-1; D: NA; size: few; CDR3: CATSGGAFF; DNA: TGTGCCACCAGTGGCGGGGCTTTCTTT
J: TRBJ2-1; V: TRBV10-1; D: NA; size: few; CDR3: CATAGVDGLFF; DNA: TGCGCAACAGCAGGGGTCGATGGGCTGTTCTTC
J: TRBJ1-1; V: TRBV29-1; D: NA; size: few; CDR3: CSVEGLGSSMWNTEAFF; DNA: TGCAGCGTTGAGGGTTTGGGCTCGAGTATGTGGAACACTGAAGCTTTCTTT
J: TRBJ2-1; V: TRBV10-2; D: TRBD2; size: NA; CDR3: CASSTSGVNEQFF; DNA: TGCGCCAGCAGTACTAGCGGGGTGAATGAGCAGTTCTTC
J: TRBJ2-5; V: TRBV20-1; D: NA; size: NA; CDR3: CSARVPYPQETQYF; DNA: TGCAGTGCTAGAGTACCCTATCCACAAGAGACCCAGTACTTC
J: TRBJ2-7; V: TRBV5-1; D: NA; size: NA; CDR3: CASSFTGTHEQYF; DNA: TGCGCCAGCAGCTTTACAGGGACCCACGAGCAGTACTTC
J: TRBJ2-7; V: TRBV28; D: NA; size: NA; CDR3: CASSQAGTPGRAQYF; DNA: TGTGCCAGCAGCCAAGCCGGGACCCCAGGAAGGGCGCAGTACTTC
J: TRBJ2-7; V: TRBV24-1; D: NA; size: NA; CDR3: CATSDPDRSSRYEQYF; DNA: TGTGCCACCAGTGACCCCGACAGATCCTCCCGCTATGAGCAGTACTTC
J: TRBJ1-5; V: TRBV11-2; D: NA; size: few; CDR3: CASSLAGSRNQPQHF; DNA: TGTGCCAGCAGTTTAGCGGGCAGTCGCAATCAGCCCCAGCATTTT
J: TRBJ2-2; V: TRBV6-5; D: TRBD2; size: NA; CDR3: CASSYSTSGIRNTGELFF; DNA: TGTGCCAGCAGTTACTCGACTAGCGGAATAAGGAACACCGGGGAGCTGTTTTTT
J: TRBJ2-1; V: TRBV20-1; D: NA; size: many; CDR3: CSARKAGVYNEQFF; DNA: TGCAGTGCTAGGAAGGCAGGGGTGTACAATGAGCAGTTCTTC
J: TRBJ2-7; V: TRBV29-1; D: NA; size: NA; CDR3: CSVRGSPEQYF; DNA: TGCAGCGTTAGGGGTTCCCCCGAGCAGTACTTC
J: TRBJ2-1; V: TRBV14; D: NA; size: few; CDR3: CASSARDAYNEQFF; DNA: TGTGCCAGCTCGGCCCGGGACGCCTACAATGAGCAGTTCTTC
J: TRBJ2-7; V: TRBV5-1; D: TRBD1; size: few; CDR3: CASSLGSKGTGAIPYEQYF; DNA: TGCGCCAGCAGCTTAGGAAGCAAAGGGACAGGGGCTATTCCTTACGAGCAGTACTTC
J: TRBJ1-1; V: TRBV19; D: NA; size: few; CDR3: CASGAEAFF; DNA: TGTGCCAGTGGGGCAGAAGCTTTCTTT
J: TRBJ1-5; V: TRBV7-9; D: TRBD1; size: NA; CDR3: CASSLGQGDGFNQPQHF; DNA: TGTGCCAGCAGCTTAGGGCAGGGGGATGGATTCAATCAGCCCCAGCATTTT